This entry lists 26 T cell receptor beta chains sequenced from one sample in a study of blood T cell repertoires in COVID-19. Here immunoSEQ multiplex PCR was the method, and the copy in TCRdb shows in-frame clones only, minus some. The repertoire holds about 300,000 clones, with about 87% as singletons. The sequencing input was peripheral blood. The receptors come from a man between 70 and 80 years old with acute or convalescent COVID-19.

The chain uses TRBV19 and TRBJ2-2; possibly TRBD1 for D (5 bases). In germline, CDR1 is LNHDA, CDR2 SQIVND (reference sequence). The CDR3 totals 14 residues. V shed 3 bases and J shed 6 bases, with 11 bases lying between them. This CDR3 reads CASSMGQGAGELFF. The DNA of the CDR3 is TGTGCCAGTAGTATGGGGCAGGGCGCCGGGGAGCTGTTTTTT.

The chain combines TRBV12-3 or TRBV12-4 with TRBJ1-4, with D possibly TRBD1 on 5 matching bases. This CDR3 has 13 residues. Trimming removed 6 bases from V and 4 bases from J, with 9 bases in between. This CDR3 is CASSTGVNEKLFF. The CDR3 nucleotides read TGTGCCAGCAGCACAGGAGTTAATGAAAAACTGTTTTTT.

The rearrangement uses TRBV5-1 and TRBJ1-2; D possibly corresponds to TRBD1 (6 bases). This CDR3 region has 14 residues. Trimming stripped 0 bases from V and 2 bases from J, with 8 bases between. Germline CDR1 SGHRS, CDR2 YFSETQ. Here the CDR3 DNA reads TGCGCCAGCAGCTTGGGGGACAAAAACTATGGCTACACCTTC. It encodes CASSLGDKNYGYTF.

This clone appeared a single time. CDR3 loop: CASCSGAGVSGELFF. As DNA, the CDR3 is TGCGCCAGTTGTTCGGGAGCTGGGGTTAGCGGGGAGCTGTTTTTT. The chain couples TRBV5-1 to TRBJ2-2; possibly TRBD2 for D (6 bases). The ends were cut back, 8 bases at V and 7 bases at J, with 21 bases in the middle. This CDR3 spans 15 amino acids. The germline V gene encodes CDR1 SGHRS and CDR2 YFSETQ.

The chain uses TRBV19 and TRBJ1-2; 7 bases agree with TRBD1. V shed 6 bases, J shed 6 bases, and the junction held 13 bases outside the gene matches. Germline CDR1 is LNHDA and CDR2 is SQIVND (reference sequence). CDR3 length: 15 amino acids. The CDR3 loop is CASSPLDRAFHGYTF. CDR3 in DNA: TGTGCCAGTAGCCCTTTAGACAGGGCTTTTCATGGCTACACCTTC.

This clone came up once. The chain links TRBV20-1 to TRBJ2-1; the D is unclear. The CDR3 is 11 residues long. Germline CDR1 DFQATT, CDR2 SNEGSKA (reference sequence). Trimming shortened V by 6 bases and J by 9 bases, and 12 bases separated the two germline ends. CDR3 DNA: TGCAGTGCGGGTACAGACGTTGAGCAGTTCTTC. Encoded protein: CSAGTDVEQFF.

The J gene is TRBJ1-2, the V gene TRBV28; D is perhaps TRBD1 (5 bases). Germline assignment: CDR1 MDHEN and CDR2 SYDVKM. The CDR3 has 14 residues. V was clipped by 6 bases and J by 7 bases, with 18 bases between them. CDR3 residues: CASSPGTNTGGYTF. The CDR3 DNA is TGTGCCAGCAGCCCCGGGACTAACACTGGTGGCTACACCTTC.

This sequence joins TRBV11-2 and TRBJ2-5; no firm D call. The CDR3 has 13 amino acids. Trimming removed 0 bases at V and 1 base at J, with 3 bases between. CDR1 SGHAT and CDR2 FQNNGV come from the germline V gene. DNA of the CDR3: TGTGCCAGCAGCTTAGACCTCCAAGAGACCCAGTACTTC. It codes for CASSLDLQETQYF.

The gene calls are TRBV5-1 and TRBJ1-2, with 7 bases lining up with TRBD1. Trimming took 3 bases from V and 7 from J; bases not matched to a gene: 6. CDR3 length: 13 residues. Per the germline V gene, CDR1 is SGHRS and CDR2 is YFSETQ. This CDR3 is CASSWADRSGYTF. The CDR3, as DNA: TGCGCCAGCAGCTGGGCGGACAGGAGTGGCTACACCTTC.

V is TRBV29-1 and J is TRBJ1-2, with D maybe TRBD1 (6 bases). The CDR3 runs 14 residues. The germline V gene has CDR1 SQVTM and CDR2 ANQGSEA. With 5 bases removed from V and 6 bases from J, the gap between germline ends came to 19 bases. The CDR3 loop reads CSVSRGGGLHGYTF. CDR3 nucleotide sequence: TGCAGCGTTTCTAGGGGCGGGGGGCTACATGGCTACACCTTC.

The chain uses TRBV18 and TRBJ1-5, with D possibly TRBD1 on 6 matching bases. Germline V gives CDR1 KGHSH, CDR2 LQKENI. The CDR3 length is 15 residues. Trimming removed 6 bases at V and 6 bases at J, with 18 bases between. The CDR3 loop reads CASSPGQGKIQPQHF. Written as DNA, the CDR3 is TGTGCCAGCTCCCCGGGTCAGGGGAAAATTCAGCCCCAGCATTTT.

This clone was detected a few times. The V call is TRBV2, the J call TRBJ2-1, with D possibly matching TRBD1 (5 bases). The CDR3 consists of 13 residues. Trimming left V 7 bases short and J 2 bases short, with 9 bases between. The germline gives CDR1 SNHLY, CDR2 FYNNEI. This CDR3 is CASMAGPYNEQFF. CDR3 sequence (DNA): TGTGCCAGCATGGCAGGGCCCTACAATGAGCAGTTCTTC. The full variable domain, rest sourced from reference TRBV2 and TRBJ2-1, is EPEVTQTPSHQVTQMGQEVILRCVPISNHLYFYWYRQILGQKVEFLVSFYNNEISEKSEIFDDQFSVERPDGSNFTLKIRSTKLEDSAMYFCASMAGPYNEQFFGPGTRLTVL.

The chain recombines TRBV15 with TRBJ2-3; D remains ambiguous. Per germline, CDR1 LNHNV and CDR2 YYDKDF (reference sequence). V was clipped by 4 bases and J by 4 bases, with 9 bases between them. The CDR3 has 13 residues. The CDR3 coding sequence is TGTGCCACCAGCACTAGGTCGGCAGATACGCAGTATTTT. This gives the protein CATSTRSADTQYF.

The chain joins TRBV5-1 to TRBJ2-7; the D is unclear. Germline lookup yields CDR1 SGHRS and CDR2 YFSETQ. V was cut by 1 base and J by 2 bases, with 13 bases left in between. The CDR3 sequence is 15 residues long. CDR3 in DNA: TGCGCCAGCAGCTTGATGGCAGGTGGAACCTACGAGCAGTACTTC. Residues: CASSLMAGGTYEQYF. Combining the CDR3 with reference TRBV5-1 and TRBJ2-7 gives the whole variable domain KAGVTQTPRYLIKTRGQQVTLSCSPISGHRSVSWYQQTPGQGLQFLFEYFSETQRNKGNFPGRFSGRQFSNSRSEMNVSTLELGDSALYLCASSLMAGGTYEQYFGPGTRLTVT.

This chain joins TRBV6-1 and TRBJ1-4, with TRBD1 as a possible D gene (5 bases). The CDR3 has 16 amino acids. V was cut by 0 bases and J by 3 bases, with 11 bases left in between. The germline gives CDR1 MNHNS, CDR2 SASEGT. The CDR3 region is CASSEAQGRPNEKLFF. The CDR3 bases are TGTGCCAGCAGTGAAGCGCAGGGTAGGCCTAATGAAAAACTGTTTTTT.

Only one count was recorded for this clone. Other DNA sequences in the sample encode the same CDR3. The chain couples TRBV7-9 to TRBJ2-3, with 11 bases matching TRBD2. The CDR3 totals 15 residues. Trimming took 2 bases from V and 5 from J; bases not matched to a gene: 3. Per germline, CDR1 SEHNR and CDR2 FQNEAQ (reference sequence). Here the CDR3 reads CASSLTSGRIDTQYF. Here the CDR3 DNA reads TGTGCCAGCAGCTTAACTAGCGGGAGAATAGATACGCAGTATTTT.

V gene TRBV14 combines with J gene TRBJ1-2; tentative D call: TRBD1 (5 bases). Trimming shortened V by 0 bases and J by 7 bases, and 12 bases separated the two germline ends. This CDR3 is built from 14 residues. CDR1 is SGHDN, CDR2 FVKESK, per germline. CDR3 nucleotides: TGTGCCAGCAGCCAAGACTCGGGGGGTACTGGCTACACCTTC. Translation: CASSQDSGGTGYTF.

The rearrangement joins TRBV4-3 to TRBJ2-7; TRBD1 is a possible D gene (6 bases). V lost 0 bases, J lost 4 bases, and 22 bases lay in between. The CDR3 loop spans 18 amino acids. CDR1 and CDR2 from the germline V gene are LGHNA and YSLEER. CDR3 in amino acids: CASSQDPLYRVGTYEQYF. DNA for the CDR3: TGCGCCAGCAGCCAAGATCCCTTGTACAGGGTTGGAACGTACGAGCAGTACTTC.

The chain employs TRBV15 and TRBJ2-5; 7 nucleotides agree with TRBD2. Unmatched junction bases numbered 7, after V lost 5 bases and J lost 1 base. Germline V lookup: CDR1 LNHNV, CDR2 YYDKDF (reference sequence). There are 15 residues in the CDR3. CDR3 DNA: TGTGCCACCAGCGGACGCCTAGCGGCCCAAGAGACCCAGTACTTC. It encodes CATSGRLAAQETQYF.

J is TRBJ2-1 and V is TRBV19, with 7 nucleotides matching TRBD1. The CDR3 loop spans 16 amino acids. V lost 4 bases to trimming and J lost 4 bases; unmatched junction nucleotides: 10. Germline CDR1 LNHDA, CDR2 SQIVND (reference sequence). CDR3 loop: CASSRTGTDIYNEQFF. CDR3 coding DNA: TGTGCCAGTAGTAGGACCGGGACAGACATTTACAATGAGCAGTTCTTC. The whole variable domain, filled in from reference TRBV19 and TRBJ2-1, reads DGGITQSPKYLFRKEGQNVTLSCEQNLNHDAMYWYRQDPGQGLRLIYYSQIVNDFQKGDIAEGYSVSREKKESFPLTVTSAQKNPTAFYLCASSRTGTDIYNEQFFGPGTRLTVL.

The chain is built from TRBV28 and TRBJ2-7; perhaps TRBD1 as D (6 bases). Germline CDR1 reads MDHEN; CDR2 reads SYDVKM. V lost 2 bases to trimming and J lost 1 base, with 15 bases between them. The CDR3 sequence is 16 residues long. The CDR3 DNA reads TGTGCCAGCAGTTTAATAGGGACACTCGTTTCCTACGAGCAGTACTTC. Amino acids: CASSLIGTLVSYEQYF. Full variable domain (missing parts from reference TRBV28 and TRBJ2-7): DVKVTQSSRYLVKRTGEKVFLECVQDMDHENMFWYRQDPGLGLRLIYFSYDVKMKEKGDIPEGYSVSREKKERFSLILESASTNQTSMYLCASSLIGTLVSYEQYFGPGTRLTVT.

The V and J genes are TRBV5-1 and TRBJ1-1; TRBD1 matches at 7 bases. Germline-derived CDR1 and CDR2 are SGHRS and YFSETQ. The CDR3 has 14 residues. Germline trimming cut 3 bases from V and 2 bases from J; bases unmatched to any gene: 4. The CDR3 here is CASSYRQGNTEAFF. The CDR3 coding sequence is TGCGCCAGCAGCTATAGACAGGGAAACACTGAAGCTTTCTTT.

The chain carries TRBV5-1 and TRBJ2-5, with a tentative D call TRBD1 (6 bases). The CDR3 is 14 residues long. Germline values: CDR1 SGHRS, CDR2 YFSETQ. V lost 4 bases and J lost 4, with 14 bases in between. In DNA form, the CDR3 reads TGCGCCAGCAGCGATACAGGGTTAAGAGAGACCCAGTACTTC. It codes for CASSDTGLRETQYF.

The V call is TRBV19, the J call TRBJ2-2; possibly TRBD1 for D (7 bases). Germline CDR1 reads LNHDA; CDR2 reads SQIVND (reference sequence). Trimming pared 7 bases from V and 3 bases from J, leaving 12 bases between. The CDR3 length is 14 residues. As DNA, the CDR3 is TGTGCCAGTATGCAGGGGGGAGACACCGGGGAGCTGTTTTTT. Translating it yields CASMQGGDTGELFF.

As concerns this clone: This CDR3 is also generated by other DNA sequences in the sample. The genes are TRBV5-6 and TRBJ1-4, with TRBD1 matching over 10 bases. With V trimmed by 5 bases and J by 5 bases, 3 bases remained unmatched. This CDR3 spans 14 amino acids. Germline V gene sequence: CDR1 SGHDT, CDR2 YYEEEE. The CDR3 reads CASSSGQGNEKLFF. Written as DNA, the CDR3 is TGTGCCAGCAGTTCGGGACAGGGGAATGAAAAACTGTTTTTT. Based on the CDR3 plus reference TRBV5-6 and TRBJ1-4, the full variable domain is DAGVTQSPTHLIKTRGQQVTLRCSPKSGHDTVSWYQQALGQGPQFIFQYYEEEERQRGNFPDRFSGHQFPNYSSELNVNALLLGDSALYLCASSSGQGNEKLFFGSGTQLSVL.

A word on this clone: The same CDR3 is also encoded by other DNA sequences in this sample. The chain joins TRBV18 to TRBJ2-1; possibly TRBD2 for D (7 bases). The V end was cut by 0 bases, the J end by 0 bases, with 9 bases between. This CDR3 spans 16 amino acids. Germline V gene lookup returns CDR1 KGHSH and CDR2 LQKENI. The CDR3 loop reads CASSPPGGGSYNEQFF. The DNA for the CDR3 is TGTGCCAGCTCACCACCGGGAGGGGGCTCCTACAATGAGCAGTTCTTC.